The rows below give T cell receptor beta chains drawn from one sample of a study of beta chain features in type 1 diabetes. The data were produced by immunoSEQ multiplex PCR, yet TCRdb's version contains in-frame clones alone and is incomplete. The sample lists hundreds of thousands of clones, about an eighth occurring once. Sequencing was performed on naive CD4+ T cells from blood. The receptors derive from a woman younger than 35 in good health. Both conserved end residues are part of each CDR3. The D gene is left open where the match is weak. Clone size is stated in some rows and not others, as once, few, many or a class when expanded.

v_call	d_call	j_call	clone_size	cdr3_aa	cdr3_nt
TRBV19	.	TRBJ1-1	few	CASSKYPGLNTEAFF	TGTGCCAGTAGTAAGTATCCAGGACTGAACACTGAAGCTTTCTTT
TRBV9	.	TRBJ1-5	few	CASSPAGQGNQPQHF	TGTGCCAGCAGCCCTGCCGGCCAGGGCAATCAGCCCCAGCATTTT
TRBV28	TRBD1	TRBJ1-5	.	CASSYLRQGAQPQHF	TGTGCCAGCAGTTACTTGAGACAGGGCGCGCAGCCCCAGCATTTT
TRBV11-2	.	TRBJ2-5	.	CASREAETQYF	TGTGCCAGCAGAGAAGCAGAGACCCAGTACTTC
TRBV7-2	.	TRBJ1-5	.	CASSLGRNQPQHF	TGTGCCAGCAGCTTAGGAAGAAATCAGCCCCAGCATTTT
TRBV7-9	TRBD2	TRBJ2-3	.	CASSLGASGGTTDTQYF	TGTGCCAGCAGCTTAGGAGCTAGCGGGGGGACCACAGATACGCAGTATTTT
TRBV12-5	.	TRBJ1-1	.	CASGLDPRENTEAFF	TGTGCTAGTGGCCTCGACCCCAGGGAGAACACTGAAGCTTTCTTT
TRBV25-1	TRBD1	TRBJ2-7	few	CASSEAGGDEQYF	TGTGCCAGCAGTGAAGCAGGGGGCGACGAGCAGTACTTC
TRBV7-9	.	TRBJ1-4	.	CASSLAGGEKLFF	TGTGCCAGCAGCTTAGCGGGAGGTGAAAAACTGTTTTTT
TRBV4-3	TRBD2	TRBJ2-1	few	CASSQGTGTSAKSSYNEQFF	TGCGCCAGCAGCCAAGGGACCGGGACTAGCGCAAAGAGCTCCTACAATGAGCAGTTCTTC
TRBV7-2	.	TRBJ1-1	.	CASSPGGPGGNTEAFF	TGTGCCAGCAGCCCCGGGGGACCCGGGGGGAACACTGAAGCTTTCTTT
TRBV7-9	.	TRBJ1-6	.	CASSDRTDNSPLHF	TGTGCCAGCAGCGACCGGACAGATAATTCACCCCTCCACTTT
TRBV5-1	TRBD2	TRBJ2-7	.	CASSQPSGGTASYEQYF	TGCGCCAGCAGCCAACCTAGCGGGGGGACCGCTTCCTACGAGCAGTACTTC
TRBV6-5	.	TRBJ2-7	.	CASSGPMREQYF	TGTGCCAGCAGTGGCCCAATGCGGGAGCAGTACTTC
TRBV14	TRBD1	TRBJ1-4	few	CASSPQGAKLFF	TGTGCCAGCAGCCCCCAGGGGGCAAAACTGTTTTTT
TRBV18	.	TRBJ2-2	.	CASSPLGNGELFF	TGTGCCAGCTCACCACTGGGGAACGGGGAGCTGTTTTTT
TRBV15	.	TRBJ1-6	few	CATSRGGPYNSPLHF	TGTGCCACCAGCAGAGGGGGGCCCTATAATTCACCCCTCCACTTT
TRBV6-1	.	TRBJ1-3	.	CASRRNSGNTIYF	TGTGCCAGCAGACGGAATTCTGGAAACACCATATATTTT
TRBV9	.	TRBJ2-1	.	CASSVAPRTNNEQFF	TGTGCCAGCAGCGTAGCCCCCCGGACCAACAATGAGCAGTTCTTC
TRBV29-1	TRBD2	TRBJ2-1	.	CSVGVAGGLYYNEQFF	TGCAGCGTTGGGGTAGCGGGGGGGCTATACTACAATGAGCAGTTCTTC
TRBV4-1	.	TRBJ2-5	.	CASSQTSQETQYF	TGCGCCAGCAGCCAAACGAGCCAAGAGACCCAGTACTTC
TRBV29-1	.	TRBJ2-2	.	CSVDKAGELFF	TGCAGCGTTGATAAGGCGGGGGAGCTGTTTTTT
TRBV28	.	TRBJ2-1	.	CASSLSAGGPYNEQFF	TGTGCCAGCAGTTTATCTGCCGGGGGCCCTTACAATGAGCAGTTCTTC
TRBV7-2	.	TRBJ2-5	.	CASSSDWGQETQYF	TGTGCCAGCAGCTCGGATTGGGGGCAAGAGACCCAGTACTTC
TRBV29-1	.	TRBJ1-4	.	CSVAGINEKLFF	TGCAGCGTGGCGGGGATTAATGAAAAACTGTTTTTT
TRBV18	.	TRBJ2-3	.	CASSPIPGGTDTQYF	TGTGCCAGCTCACCGATTCCCGGTGGCACAGATACGCAGTATTTT
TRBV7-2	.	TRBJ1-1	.	CASSPRGRSNTEAFF	TGTGCCAGCAGCCCCCGTGGACGGTCGAACACTGAAGCTTTCTTT
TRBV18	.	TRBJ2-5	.	CASSDQETQYF	TGTGCCAGCTCAGACCAAGAGACCCAGTACTTC
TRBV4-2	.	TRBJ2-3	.	CASSQVGRESADTQYF	TGTGCCAGCAGCCAAGTGGGTCGGGAGTCGGCAGATACGCAGTATTTT
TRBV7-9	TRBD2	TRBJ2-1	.	CASSIGTSGSGYNEQFF	TGTGCCAGCAGCATTGGGACTAGCGGGAGTGGATACAATGAGCAGTTCTTC
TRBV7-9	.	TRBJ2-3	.	CASSLGRTSTDTQYF	TGTGCCAGCAGCTTAGGCAGGACGAGCACAGATACGCAGTATTTT
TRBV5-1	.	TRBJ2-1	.	CASSPVRGWDEQFF	TGCGCCAGCAGCCCTGTCCGGGGGTGGGATGAGCAGTTCTTC
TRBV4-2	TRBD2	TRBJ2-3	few	CASSQGSTSGGSLQYF	TGTGCCAGCAGCCAAGGTTCGACTAGCGGGGGTTCCCTGCAGTATTTT
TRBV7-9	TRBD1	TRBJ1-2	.	CASSLLGQGIRGYTF	TGTGCCAGCAGCTTGCTGGGACAGGGGATACGTGGCTACACCTTC
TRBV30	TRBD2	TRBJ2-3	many	CAWSEKAGGPLPTQYF	TGTGCCTGGAGTGAAAAAGCGGGAGGGCCACTCCCTACGCAGTATTTT
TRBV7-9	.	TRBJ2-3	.	CASSLVGLAADTQYF	TGTGCCAGCAGCTTAGTCGGCTTAGCAGCAGATACGCAGTATTTT
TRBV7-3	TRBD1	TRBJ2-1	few	CASSPGTGVFDEQFF	TGTGCCAGCAGCCCCGGGACAGGGGTGTTCGATGAGCAGTTCTTC
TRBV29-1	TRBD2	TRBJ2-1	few	CSVEKLAGVSNEQFF	TGCAGCGTTGAAAAACTAGCGGGAGTATCAAATGAGCAGTTCTTC
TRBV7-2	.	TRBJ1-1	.	CASSFPTGLNTEAFF	TGTGCCAGCAGCTTTCCGACAGGCTTGAACACTGAAGCTTTCTTT
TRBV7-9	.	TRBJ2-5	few	CASSSAETQYF	TGTGCCAGCAGCTCGGCGGAGACCCAGTACTTC
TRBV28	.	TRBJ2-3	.	CASSPQGEITDTQYF	TGTGCCAGCAGTCCTCAGGGTGAGATCACAGATACGCAGTATTTT
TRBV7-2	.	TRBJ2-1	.	CASSLGTVAFF	TGTGCCAGCAGCTTAGGGACAGTCGCGTTCTTC
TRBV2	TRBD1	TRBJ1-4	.	CASSLDRLNEKLFF	TGTGCCAGCAGCCTGGACAGGCTGAATGAAAAACTGTTTTTT
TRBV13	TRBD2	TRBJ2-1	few	CASSLLAGKVQAQNEQFF	TGTGCCAGCAGCTTACTAGCGGGAAAGGTTCAGGCTCAGAATGAGCAGTTCTTC
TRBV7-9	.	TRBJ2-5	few	CASSLLTQETQYF	TGTGCCAGCAGCTTGCTGACTCAAGAGACCCAGTACTTC
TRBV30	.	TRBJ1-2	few	CAWSWEGHGYTF	TGTGCCTGGAGCTGGGAAGGTCATGGCTACACCTTC
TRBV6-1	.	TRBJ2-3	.	CASSAPGRTDTQYF	TGTGCCAGCAGTGCCCCGGGACGAACAGATACGCAGTATTTT
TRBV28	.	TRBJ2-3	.	CATWDKNTQYF	TGTGCCACCTGGGATAAGAATACGCAGTATTTT
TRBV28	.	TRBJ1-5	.	CASSLDQPQHF	TGTGCCAGCAGTTTAGATCAGCCCCAGCATTTT
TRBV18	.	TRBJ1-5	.	CASSPFLGVEQPQHF	TGTGCCAGCTCACCCTTTTTGGGGGTCGAGCAGCCCCAGCATTTT
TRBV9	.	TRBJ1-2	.	CARSVGVFDGYTF	TGTGCCCGCAGCGTAGGGGTTTTCGATGGCTACACCTTC
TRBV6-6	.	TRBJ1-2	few	CASSRDGFYGYTF	TGTGCCAGCAGCCGGGACGGATTCTATGGCTACACCTTC
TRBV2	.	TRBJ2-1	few	CASRNRPGQFF	TGTGCCAGCAGGAACAGGCCAGGGCAGTTCTTC
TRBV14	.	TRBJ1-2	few	CASSPLGGYTF	TGTGCCAGCAGCCCCTTAGGAGGCTACACCTTC
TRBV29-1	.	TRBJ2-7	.	CSVESSQGGYEQYF	TGCAGCGTGGAGTCTTCCCAAGGGGGCTACGAGCAGTACTTC
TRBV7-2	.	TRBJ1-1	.	CASSVRAGEAFF	TGTGCCAGCAGCGTTAGAGCGGGGGAAGCTTTCTTT
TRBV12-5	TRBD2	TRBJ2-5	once	CASVQGLAGGTETQYF	TGTGCTAGTGTCCAAGGACTAGCGGGAGGTACGGAGACCCAGTACTTC
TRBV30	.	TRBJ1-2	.	CAWTGRGGYTF	TGTGCCTGGACAGGGAGGGGTGGCTACACCTTC
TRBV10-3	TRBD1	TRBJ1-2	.	CAISVGTGATRHGYTF	TGTGCCATCAGTGTGGGGACAGGGGCCACCCGTCATGGCTACACCTTC
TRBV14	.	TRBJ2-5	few	CASSQDPGGWWTQYF	TGTGCCAGCAGCCAAGATCCCGGGGGTTGGTGGACCCAGTACTTC